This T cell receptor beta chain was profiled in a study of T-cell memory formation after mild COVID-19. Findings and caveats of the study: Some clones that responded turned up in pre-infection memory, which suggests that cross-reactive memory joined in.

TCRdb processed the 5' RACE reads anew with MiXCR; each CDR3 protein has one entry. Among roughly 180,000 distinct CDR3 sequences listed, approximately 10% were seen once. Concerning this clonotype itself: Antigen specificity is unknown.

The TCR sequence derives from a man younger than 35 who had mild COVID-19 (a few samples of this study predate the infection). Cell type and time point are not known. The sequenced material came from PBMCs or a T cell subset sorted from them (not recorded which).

The CDR3 reads CASSYRSSGRKVAFF. The CDR3 DNA reads TGTGCCAGCAGTTATAGGAGTTCAGGCCGAAAGGTGGCTTTCTTT. The rearrangement joins TRBV6-5 to TRBJ1-1; no clear D. V dropped 3 bases and J dropped 11 bases, with 22 bases sitting between them. CDR3 size: 15 residues. Germline loops: CDR1 MNHEY, CDR2 SVGAGI.